These 14 T cell receptor beta chains share one sample of origin, sequenced in a study of CD8 T cells in Susac syndrome. RNA, at about 0.45 to 1 ug, was reverse transcribed with random hexamers. TCRdb analysed the immunoSEQ multiplex PCR reads with MiXCR anew, one entry per CDR3 protein. Of about 180,000 distinct CDR3 sequences listed, around 95% are singletons. Source material: CD4+ T cells from PBMCs. The receptors here all came from a human donor with multiple sclerosis.

V and J are TRBV12-3 or TRBV12-4 and TRBJ1-1, with no clear D. This CDR3 comprises 13 residues. V dropped 1 base and J dropped 3 bases, with 6 bases sitting between them. The CDR3 region has the DNA TGTGCCAGCAGTTTAGGCAGAGACACTGAAGCTTTCTTT. Amino acids: CASSLGRDTEAFF.

V usage is TRBV7-8 and J usage is TRBJ1-5; D not resolved. There are 15 residues in the CDR3. The V gene's germline CDR1 is SGHVS and CDR2 FQNEAQ. Trimming removed 5 bases at V and 0 bases at J, with 11 bases between. The CDR3 sequence is CASSPPRFSNQPQHF. In DNA form, the CDR3 reads TGTGCCAGCAGCCCCCCCAGGTTTAGCAATCAGCCCCAGCATTTT.

V is TRBV5-5 and J is TRBJ1-2, with no clear D. The V and J ends lost 3 bases and 7 bases respectively, with 13 bases between them. The germline V gene encodes CDR1 SGHKS and CDR2 YYEKEE (reference sequence). CDR3 size: 13 residues. The CDR3 coding sequence is TGTGCCAGCAGCTCTTCGGCCATCGGTGGCTACACCTTC. Translated, it gives CASSSSAIGGYTF.

The genes are TRBV18 and TRBJ2-1; 9 bases line up with TRBD2. This CDR3 is built from 15 residues. The J segment lost 5 bases and the V segment lost 3 bases, leaving 5 bases of the junction unmatched. The germline CDR1 and CDR2 sequences are KGHSH and LQKENI. CDR3 DNA sequence: TGTGCCAGCTCACCGAGCGGGGGGCTAAACAATGAGCAGTTCTTC. Amino acid sequence: CASSPSGGLNNEQFF.

The rearrangement uses TRBV20-1 and TRBJ2-3; D is perhaps TRBD1 (6 bases). This CDR3 is 15 amino acids long. V was cut by 6 bases and J by 1 base, with 17 bases left in between. Germline lookup yields CDR1 DFQATT and CDR2 SNEGSKA (reference sequence). CDR3: CSAHRVLGGTDTQYF. The CDR3 bases are TGCAGTGCCCACAGGGTTCTAGGGGGCACAGATACGCAGTATTTT.

V is TRBV29-1 and J is TRBJ2-1, with a weak D call TRBD2 (6 bases). The CDR3 totals 15 residues. Trimming left V 4 bases short and J 0 bases short, with 13 bases between. Germline CDR1 and CDR2: SQVTM and ANQGSEA. The CDR3 region is CSVVAGTSSYNEQFF. The CDR3 nucleotides read TGCAGCGTTGTTGCGGGGACGAGCTCCTACAATGAGCAGTTCTTC.

The chain combines TRBV20-1 with TRBJ2-1; D not certain. V was shortened by 8 bases and J by 2 bases, with 16 bases between the two germline ends. Germline assignment: CDR1 DFQATT and CDR2 SNEGSKA (reference sequence). The CDR3 is made up of 14 amino acids. CDR3 loop: CSPSPAYAYNEQFF. The CDR3 DNA is TGCAGTCCCTCTCCGGCGTATGCCTACAATGAGCAGTTCTTC.

The chain links TRBV30 to TRBJ2-5; D is undetermined. This CDR3 comprises 12 residues. Germline CDR1 and CDR2: GTSNPN and SVGIG (reference sequence). V gave up 1 base and J gave up 5 bases, with 8 bases separating them. CDR3 bases: TGTGCCTGGAGTGCCCCTTCCGAGACCCAGTACTTC. Translated, it gives CAWSAPSETQYF.

The chain has TRBV12-3 or TRBV12-4 and TRBJ2-3, with 9 bases lining up with TRBD2. The CDR3 is 17 residues long. With V trimmed by 5 bases and J by 1 base, 10 bases remained unmatched. The CDR3 loop reads CASSNFGGGVGTDTQYF. CDR3 coding DNA: TGTGCCAGCAGTAATTTCGGCGGGGGGGTTGGCACAGATACGCAGTATTTT.

The V call is TRBV5-1, the J call TRBJ2-1, with a possible D match to TRBD2 (7 bases). The V end was cut by 5 bases, the J end by 9 bases, with 18 bases between. Germline values: CDR1 SGHRS, CDR2 YFSETQ. The CDR3 length is 14 residues. The CDR3 reads CASRNLAAGVEQFF. The CDR3 DNA sequence: TGCGCCAGCAGAAATCTAGCGGCAGGGGTTGAGCAGTTCTTC.

This clonotype was seen only once. One end of the junction is discordant with germline, which a read error may explain. The J gene is TRBJ1-1, the V gene TRBV27, with 8 nucleotides matching TRBD1. The CDR3 has 16 residues. Germline lookup yields CDR1 MNHEY and CDR2 SMNVEV (reference sequence). The CDR3: CASSFSQQGGNAEAFF. CDR3 sequence (DNA): TGTGCCAGCAGTTTTTCACAACAGGGGGGGAACGCTGAAGCTTTCTTT.

The rearrangement links TRBV5-1 to TRBJ2-2, with D tentatively TRBD2 (6 bases). Trimming took 4 bases from V and 2 from J, leaving 12 bases between them. CDR1 is SGHRS and CDR2 is YFSETQ in the germline V gene. The CDR3 consists of 15 residues. The CDR3 sequence is CASSQDTSNTGELFF. DNA of the CDR3: TGCGCCAGCAGCCAGGACACTAGCAACACCGGGGAGCTGTTTTTT.

V and J are TRBV19 and TRBJ1-2; 8 positions match TRBD1. CDR1 is LNHDA, CDR2 SQIVND, per germline (reference sequence). The CDR3 is made up of 14 amino acids. J gave up 4 bases and V 4 bases, and 5 bases lay outside the gene matches. The CDR3 nucleotides are TGTGCCAGTAGTAAAGGGGACAGGCGCTATGGCTACACCTTC. It yields the protein CASSKGDRRYGYTF.

The chain combines TRBV2 with TRBJ2-7; 8 nucleotides agree with TRBD1. Germline V gene sequence: CDR1 SNHLY, CDR2 FYNNEI. The CDR3 extends over 12 amino acids. V dropped 6 bases and J dropped 2; count of bases not matched to a gene: 0. The CDR3 bases are TGTGCCAGCAGACAGGGGGCCTACGAGCAGTACTTC. It codes for CASRQGAYEQYF. The variable domain in full, with the rest retrieved from reference TRBV2 and TRBJ2-7, is EPEVTQTPSHQVTQMGQEVILRCVPISNHLYFYWYRQILGQKVEFLVSFYNNEISEKSEIFDDQFSVERPDGSNFTLKIRSTKLEDSAMYFCASRQGAYEQYFGPGTRLTVT.